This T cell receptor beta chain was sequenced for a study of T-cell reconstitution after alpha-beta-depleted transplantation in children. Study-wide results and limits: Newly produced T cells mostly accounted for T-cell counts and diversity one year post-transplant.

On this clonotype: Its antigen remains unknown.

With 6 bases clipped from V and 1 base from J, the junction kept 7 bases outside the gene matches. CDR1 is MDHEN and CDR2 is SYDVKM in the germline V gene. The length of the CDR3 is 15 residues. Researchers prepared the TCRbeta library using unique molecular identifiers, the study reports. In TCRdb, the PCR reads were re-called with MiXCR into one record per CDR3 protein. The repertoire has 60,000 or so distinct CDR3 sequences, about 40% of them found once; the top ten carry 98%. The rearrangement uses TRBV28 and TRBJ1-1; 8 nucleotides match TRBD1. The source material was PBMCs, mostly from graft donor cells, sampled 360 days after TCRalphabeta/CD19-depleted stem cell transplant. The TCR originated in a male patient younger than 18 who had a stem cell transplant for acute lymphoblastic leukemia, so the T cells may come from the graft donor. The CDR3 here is CASRTAGGQNTEAFF. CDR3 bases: TGTGCCAGCAGAACCGCAGGGGGCCAGAACACTGAAGCTTTCTTT.